This T cell receptor (beta chain) was recorded in a study of cytomegalovirus exposure and HLA in healthy donors (dated by TCRdb to 2016 to 2017). Turning to the overall study: According to an earlier analysis of 587 of the donors, some 180 million T cells yielded 95 million to 140 million unique TCR beta sequences and less than 300 Gb of sequence data. In the later analysis, no new phenotypic data were used to find candidate immune exposures; instead, reliance was placed on TCR beta sequences and their occurrence across donors. Every discovery cohort repertoire had been produced on one sequencing platform. Class I and class II HLA loci were covered by the typing at four-digit resolution. Along with the approximately 650-subject first cohort, a separate validation cohort of around 110 different subjects was used. The study aimed to test whether cataloging public T cell receptors could reveal signatures of past pathogen exposure. Because of strong linkage in the cohort, 4 to 6 DR-DQ haplotypes were treated as single units for association and clustering. To decide whether each TCR beta V gene segment behaved as functional or pseudogenic, an earlier analysis of some 540 of the donors relied on high-throughput TCR beta sequencing. Donor age, sex, ethnicity and CMV serostatus were collected together with the repertoire data. Using immunosequencing, the study profiled T cell repertoires from around 680 subjects and related those repertoires to cytomegalovirus serostatus. In a later genetic analysis, genome-wide SNP genotypes for about three fifths of the roughly 670 donors were used, and that subset was treated as a discovery cohort. To study patterns of TCR occurrence, a later analysis re-analyzed previously published TCR beta repertoires from 666 donors and added high-resolution HLA genotyping. An early release covering approximately 600 HLA-typed donors comprised approximately 300 gigabases of sequencing data and approximately 85 million unique TCR sequences. The study combined high-throughput TCR immunosequencing, statistical association of individual TCRs with disease status, and machine learning to predict cytomegalovirus infection status. The genetic ancestry cluster associated with self-reported Caucasian donors included 65% to 90% of the approximately 400 genotyped donors. Typing coverage varied by locus: roughly 629-640 donors for A, B, C, DRB1 and DQB1; roughly 510 for DQA1; about 590 for DPA1; approximately 470 for DPB1. Among some 410 genotyped donors of the cohort, an average of approximately 230,000 unique TCR beta nucleotide sequences were sequenced per donor, about a sixth of them non-productive.

V is cut by 5 bases and J by 4 bases, and the space between the germline ends is 14 bases. The CDR3, from cysteine to phenylalanine, totals 14 residues. Only the CDR3 DNA is retained, 42 bases long and in frame from the first base. The germline V gene supplies CDR1 SGHTA and CDR2 FQGNSA. What the study reported, not specific to this receptor: In a later analysis, HLA-associated TCR beta chains showed more clonal expansion and lower generation probabilities than non-associated chains that were equally common. Most TCR sequences were seen in very few donors, while some public TCRs were found in many individuals. In a later analysis, 16,951 TCR beta sequences were associated with specific HLA alleles at a false discovery rate of 0.05. An association between a missense DCLRE1C variant and V-gene and J-gene trimming of TCR beta chains was found in a later genetic analysis and replicated in an independent cohort. The study gave a list of under 200 TCR beta chains associated with cytomegalovirus. Because HLA typing was unavailable for some donors at each locus, only the typed subset was used in association tests. For the cohort, immune exposure information was limited to CMV serostatus. A later genetic analysis reported fewer N-insertions in productive TCRs among donors in an Asian-associated ancestry cluster than the roughly 620-donor mean. It was suggested by the authors that the approach could potentially be generalized to other disease states and immunological phenotypes. The classifier was reported to diagnose cytomegalovirus status with high specificity and sensitivity in both the original and validation cohorts. In vitro tests confirmed that three of the cytomegalovirus-associated TCR beta chains recognize cytomegalovirus antigens. In a later analysis, several top co-occurrence clusters were reported to appear linked to parvovirus B19, influenza, CMV and Epstein-Barr virus. Linkage disequilibrium might explain the correlated functional status among segregating V segments, but an unknown experimental factor could not be ruled out. In a later analysis, TCR association rates were found to vary across HLA loci, with the most associated TCRs seen for DRB1 alleles and the fewest for HLA-C alleles. Sequencing depth was assumed to be roughly uniform across donors in the presence/absence analyses, though that assumption may not hold. The cohort was sequenced for TCR beta chains only, and without alpha or paired-chain data the features that could be detected were limited. The 87-base-pair reads could not distinguish some IMGT-functional V segments, including TRBV6-2 and TRBV6-3, so those segments were excluded. A cluster of highly shared sequence variants was judged likely to represent a technical artifact of the sequencing pipeline. When HLA alleles, especially DR and DQ, strongly co-occurred, attributing TCR associations to individual alleles was difficult. Seventeen rarely observed V segments, including chromosome 9 orphons, were excluded from the earlier analysis of several hundred of the donors because counts were too low. Broadly in line with IMGT annotations, most TCR beta V segments showed up in productive rearrangements about 87% or about 30% of the time in an earlier analysis of 587 of the donors. According to a later analysis, most CMV-associated TCR beta chains appeared to be HLA-restricted, and the HLA associations seemed to be driven largely by CMV exposure. A further reported finding was that TCR beta sequences accurately predicted the HLA-A and HLA-B alleles for most subjects in the first cohort.

With respect to this clone: Its cognate antigen has yet to be identified. Base qualities are not at hand, and no much larger clone is one base apart.

The method behind the library was the immunoSEQ multiplex PCR assay. For the multiplex PCR, a mixture combining 60 forward primers for TCR Vbeta segments and 13 reverse primers for TCR Jbeta segments was used. The CDR3 region of rearranged TCR beta genes was amplified from genomic DNA by a multiplex PCR assay. Amplified TCR beta libraries were sequenced as 87-base-pair reads on the Illumina HiSeq System. In the original analysis: A later analysis counted 75 million to 100 million unique TCR beta chains across the 700 or so repertoires, and 9 million to 14 million of these chains were shared by at least two donors. Raw reads were error-corrected and collapsed into unique sequences with a nearest-neighbor algorithm that merged closely related sequences to remove PCR and sequencing errors. CDR3 sequences were aligned to IMGT reference sequences to assign V, D and J gene segments. For a sequence to be retained, at least a six-nucleotide match to both a V gene segment and a J gene segment was required. A rearrangement counted as productive if the CDR3 had no stop codons and remained in frame with V and J, and every other rearrangement counted as non-productive. Following IMGT convention, CDR3 was defined as the stretch from the second conserved V-encoded cysteine up to the conserved J-encoded phenylalanine. The earlier analysis of fewer than 750 of the donors excluded sequences that lacked an unambiguous match to a single V gene segment. In an earlier analysis of approximately 590 of the donors, a V segment was called functional when productive rearrangements were above 56.7%, and segregating when the standard deviation between donors exceeded 5%. To diagnose cytomegalovirus status from the catalog of TCR beta chain sequences, a statistical classification framework was built. In a later analysis, TCR nucleotide sequences were compared against IMGT/GENE-DB human TR gene sequences so that V and J genes could be assigned. The TCRdist pipeline was used in a later analysis to assign CDR3 sequences and most-parsimonious VDJ recombination scenarios. In a later analysis, each TCR beta chain was defined by its CDR3 amino acid sequence together with its V-gene family, and reads without a unique V-gene family were excluded. In a later analysis, 500 to 650 highly shared, low-generation-probability nucleotide sequences were removed to address suspected cross-contamination and a sequencing artifact. A later analysis calculated a clonal expansion index for each public chain from normalized within-repertoire ranks of inferred template counts. In a later analysis, generation probabilities were computed with a VDJ recombination model fitted to out-of-frame rearrangements, and the resulting probabilities were checked against IGoR. A later analysis scored TCR-TCR, TCR-HLA and TCR-CMV co-occurrence with hypergeometric tests, applying a repertoire-size bias correction to TCR pairs. False discovery rates were estimated in a later analysis by permuting HLA or CMV assignments 20 times. In a later analysis, co-occurring TCRs were grouped using DBSCAN, with TCRdist sequence similarity added in when clustering inside HLA-allele-positive subsets. Repertoires with fewer than 30,000 or more than 120,000 public chains, plus five repertoires with anomalous nucleotide sharing, were excluded from co-occurrence clustering. Sourced from immuneACCESS, this table was stored by TCRdb with only in-frame sequences that have V and J called. A share of the clones is absent; for the studies checked, an unresolved V gene accounts for under half, and the remainder has no known explanation. That table supplies the V and J calls and clone size; D and trimming were determined from the DNA. This sample holds about 130,000 clones; about 82% were observed only once. Over 1% of the sample belongs to the ten largest clones.

The cohort was made up of hundreds of healthy bone marrow donors. At the time of sampling, every cohort member was nominally healthy, though immune exposures that went unrecorded were likely present. The donor was CMV seronegative and belonged to the group of 352 seronegative cohort members. A peripheral blood sample was collected from each donor, and TCR beta sequencing was performed on peripheral blood mononuclear cells. Genomic DNA was extracted from the blood cell samples with the Qiagen DNeasy Blood Extraction Kit. The specimen was PBMCs. This receptor was identified in a boy younger than 18 in good health and CMV-seronegative. The chain employs TRBV7-2 and TRBJ1-1; TRBD1 might be the D gene, on 5 matching bases. The nucleotides read TGTGCCAGCAGCATCGACAGCCTCAGCACTGAAGCTTTCTTT. Its translation reads: CASSIDSLSTEAFF.